The next 24 T cell receptor beta chains were all read from a single sample in a study of Graves' ophthalmopathy and Graves' hyperthyroidism. The authors amplified TCR beta CDR3 regions, and they did so from RNA transcripts for repertoire sequencing. HTBI primers served in a first-round RT-PCR, which a second-round multiplex PCR followed. MiXCR was run by TCRdb on the multiplex PCR reads, yielding one entry per CDR3 protein. The data show 350,000 to 400,000 distinct CDR3 sequences, over 15% seen once. Material: peripheral blood. These receptors were obtained from a woman between 18 and 30 years old with stable Graves' hyperthyroidism.

This clonotype was counted at least ten times. This rearrangement joins TRBV28 to TRBJ1-1; the D is unclear. This CDR3 has 13 residues. Germline assignment: CDR1 MDHEN and CDR2 SYDVKM. V was shortened by 10 bases and J by 6 bases, with 18 bases between the two germline ends. The CDR3 spells CATRMTTLAEAFF. The CDR3 DNA reads TGTGCCACCCGGATGACAACCCTAGCTGAAGCTTTCTTT.

Many counts were recorded for this clonotype. This chain joins TRBV5-1 and TRBJ2-7; TRBD1 matches at 8 bases. The CDR3 extends over 14 amino acids. Germline V gene lookup returns CDR1 SGHRS and CDR2 YFSETQ. V gave up 4 bases and J gave up 7 bases; unmatched junction bases: 10. As DNA, the CDR3 is TGCGCCAGCAGCCCTACGGGACAGGCTCGGGAGCAGTACTTC. Its translation: CASSPTGQAREQYF.

In this sample, this clonotype turned up many times. The V gene is TRBV6-1, the J gene TRBJ1-5; D is possibly TRBD1 (5 bases). The CDR3 spans 17 residues. CDR1 and CDR2 (germline): MNHNS, SASEGT. Trimming stripped 4 bases from V and 1 base from J, with 17 bases between. The DNA for the CDR3 is TGTGCCAGCAGTGTAGGGTGGTGGGGCTTGAGCAATCAGCCCCAGCATTTT. Amino acids: CASSVGWWGLSNQPQHF.

This clonotype appeared many times. The chain is built from TRBV19 and TRBJ1-1, with unresolved D. The length of the CDR3 is 12 residues. CDR1 and CDR2 (germline): LNHDA, SQIVND (reference sequence). V dropped 1 base and J dropped 8 bases, with 8 bases sitting between them. The chain's CDR3 is CASSIGTVEAFF. Written as DNA, the CDR3 is TGTGCCAGTAGTATAGGTACAGTCGAAGCTTTCTTT.

A few counts support this clonotype. The CDR3, as DNA: TGTGCCAGCAGTTACAGGGACGGTGGGGCCAACGTCCTGACTTTC. Translation: CASSYRDGGANVLTF. The chain recombines TRBV6-5 with TRBJ2-6; possibly TRBD1 or TRBD2 for D (5 bases each). CDR3 length: 15 amino acids. Germline V lookup: CDR1 MNHEY, CDR2 SVGAGI. The V and J ends lost 2 bases and 3 bases respectively, with 8 bases between them.

This clonotype was seen repeatedly, ten times or more. The V call is TRBV7-8, the J call TRBJ1-2; D is possibly TRBD1 (6 bases). Trimming cost V 5 bases and J 7 bases, with 11 bases left between them. This CDR3 has 12 amino acids. Germline CDR1 is SGHVS and CDR2 is FQNEAQ. The CDR3: CASSPGQTGYTF. CDR3 in DNA: TGTGCCAGCAGCCCAGGACAGACTGGCTACACCTTC.

The chain couples TRBV6-5 to TRBJ1-1; possible D gene TRBD1, 6 bases. Trimming pared 2 bases from V and 4 bases from J, leaving 11 bases between. The V gene's germline CDR1 is MNHEY and CDR2 SVGAGI. This CDR3 comprises 14 residues. The CDR3, as DNA: TGTGCCAGCAGTTACGGGGAGGGGGGCACTGAAGCTTTCTTT. It is translated as CASSYGEGGTEAFF.

This clonotype was observed many times. The genes are TRBV20-1 and TRBJ1-1; D ambiguous. Trimming took 0 bases from V and 1 from J, leaving 12 bases between them. CDR3 length equals 15 residues. The germline V gene has CDR1 DFQATT and CDR2 SNEGSKA (reference sequence). The CDR3 DNA reads TGCAGTGCTAGAGATCAGATGGGTAGGAACACTGAAGCTTTCTTT. Encoded protein: CSARDQMGRNTEAFF.

This clonotype was seen many times. The J gene is TRBJ1-2, the V gene TRBV5-5; TRBD1 agrees at 9 bases. Trimming at V came to 4 bases and at J to 6 bases, leaving 7 bases not matched to a gene. The germline V gene has CDR1 SGHKS and CDR2 YYEKEE (reference sequence). The CDR3 length is 14 residues. This CDR3 reads CASSRTGGEDGYTF. In DNA form, the CDR3 reads TGTGCCAGCAGCCGTACAGGGGGCGAGGATGGCTACACCTTC.

There are many counts of this clonotype. The chain employs TRBV6-1 and TRBJ1-3; D ambiguous. The CDR3 is 12 residues long. V dropped 10 bases and J dropped 4 bases, with 11 bases sitting between them. Looked up from germline, CDR1 is MNHNS and CDR2 is SASEGT. The CDR3 sequence is CATWGGGNTIYF. The CDR3 bases are TGTGCCACCTGGGGTGGAGGAAACACCATATATTTT.

In this sample, this clonotype turned up many times. The chain links TRBV7-2 to TRBJ2-5, with TRBD1 matching 8 bases. Per germline, CDR1 SGHTA and CDR2 FQGNSA. The CDR3 spans 15 residues. Trimming took 2 bases from V and 1 from J; bases not matched to a gene: 3. CDR3 sequence reads: CASSLSRGLQETQYF. DNA of the CDR3: TGTGCCAGCAGCTTAAGCAGGGGGCTCCAAGAGACCCAGTACTTC.

This clonotype was recorded a few times. V is TRBV18 and J is TRBJ1-2, with D uncertain. CDR3 length: 12 amino acids. The ends were cut back, 0 bases at V and 12 bases at J, with 11 bases in the middle. Germline CDR1 reads KGHSH; CDR2 reads LQKENI. The CDR3 is CASSPPETADTF. CDR3 in DNA: TGTGCCAGCTCACCACCGGAAACAGCAGACACCTTC.

At least ten counts were recorded for this clonotype. This chain joins TRBV12-3 or TRBV12-4 and TRBJ2-7, with D unclear. Trimming left V 6 bases short and J 3 bases short, with 12 bases between. The CDR3 runs to 13 residues. CDR3 protein: CASSLTVRYEQYF. CDR3 nucleotides: TGTGCCAGCAGCCTCACCGTTCGCTACGAGCAGTACTTC.

This clonotype was found many times. The chain employs TRBV14 and TRBJ1-1; D might be TRBD1 (5 bases). This CDR3 region has 17 residues. Germline V gene lookup returns CDR1 SGHDN and CDR2 FVKESK. Trimming pared 1 base from V and 6 bases from J, leaving 21 bases between. In DNA, the CDR3 is TGTGCCAGCAGCCAAGGGATATGGGACGTCGAATGGCCTGAAGCTTTCTTT. It yields the protein CASSQGIWDVEWPEAFF.

This clonotype has at least ten counts. J is TRBJ1-2 and V is TRBV12-3 or TRBV12-4; 11 nucleotides agree with TRBD1. Trimming at V came to 7 bases and at J to 7 bases, leaving 5 bases not matched to a gene. This CDR3 comprises 13 residues. The CDR3 coding sequence is TGTGCCAGCAACCTCGGACAGGGGGCTGGCTACACCTTC. Its protein is CASNLGQGAGYTF.

In this sample, this clonotype turned up once. This CDR3 fails to terminate in the conserved phenylalanine or tryptophan, so it likely reflects a read error. The chain recombines TRBV12-3 or TRBV12-4 with TRBJ1-5; D not certain. This CDR3 is built from 13 residues. The chain's CDR3 is CASREQFNQPQHY. The CDR3 DNA reads as TGTGCCAGCAGGGAACAGTTTAATCAGCCTCAGCATTAT.

This clonotype has ten or more counts. CDR3 nucleotides: TGCAGTGCTCTCAGGGCCACGAACACCGGGGAGCTGTTTTTT. Its protein is CSALRATNTGELFF. V is TRBV20-1 and J is TRBJ2-2; possible D gene TRBD1, 5 bases. CDR3 length equals 14 residues. The V gene's germline CDR1 is DFQATT and CDR2 SNEGSKA (reference sequence). V was trimmed by 5 bases and J by 0 bases, leaving 10 bases between them.

This clonotype has just a few counts. V gene TRBV18 combines with J gene TRBJ2-2, with D possibly matching TRBD1 (6 bases). The CDR3 loop spans 15 amino acids. Trimming took 2 bases from V and 5 from J, leaving 12 bases between them. CDR1 and CDR2 from the germline V gene are KGHSH and LQKENI. CDR3 DNA sequence: TGTGCCAGCTCACCAACAGGGTTCGGGACCGGGGAGCTGTTTTTT. Residues: CASSPTGFGTGELFF. The full variable domain, rest sourced from reference TRBV18 and TRBJ2-2, is NAGVMQNPRHLVRRRGQEARLRCSPMKGHSHVYWYRQLPEEGLKFMVYLQKENIIDESGMPKERFSAEFPKEGPSILRIQQVVRGDSAAYFCASSPTGFGTGELFFGEGSRLTVL.

This clonotype showed up many times. The CDR3 nucleotides read TGTGCCATCTCGACAGGGATCGATCAGCCCCAGCATTTT. Encoded protein: CAISTGIDQPQHF. The V gene is TRBV7-2, the J gene TRBJ1-5, with 7 bases lining up with TRBD1. The CDR3 totals 13 residues. Looked up from germline, CDR1 is SGHTA and CDR2 is FQGNSA. V lost 10 bases and J lost 5; bases outside the gene matches: 8.

This clonotype was seen repeatedly, ten times or more. The V and J genes are TRBV25-1 and TRBJ2-2; D not resolved. V was shortened by 8 bases and J by 2 bases, with 6 bases between the two germline ends. This CDR3 comprises 12 residues. The germline gives CDR1 MGHDK, CDR2 SYGVNS. Here the CDR3 reads CASGYNTGELFF. CDR3 sequence (DNA): TGTGCCAGCGGATATAACACCGGGGAGCTGTTTTTT.

This clonotype occurred many times. The CDR3 here is CASAEAGELFF. CDR3 coding DNA: TGTGCCTCAGCGGAGGCCGGGGAGCTGTTTTTT. V and J are TRBV2 and TRBJ2-2, with D tentatively TRBD2 (5 bases). Germline values: CDR1 SNHLY, CDR2 FYNNEI. The CDR3 runs to 11 residues. V was cut by 11 bases and J by 6 bases, with 10 bases left in between.

This clonotype was seen repeatedly, ten times or more. The chain combines TRBV19 with TRBJ2-7, with D tentatively TRBD1 (6 bases). Germline CDR1 reads LNHDA; CDR2 reads SQIVND (reference sequence). Trimming took off 5 bases at V and 6 bases at J, with 14 bases between the two ends. The CDR3 loop spans 13 amino acids. CDR3 in amino acids: CASSAGTFSEQYF. In DNA, the CDR3 is TGTGCCAGTAGTGCTGGGACATTCTCCGAGCAGTACTTC.

This clonotype was observed at least ten times. The CDR3 region has the DNA TGCAGTGCTAGAGATCCTAGAGGCCTCTATAATTCACCCCTCCACTTT. Translated: CSARDPRGLYNSPLHF. The genes are TRBV20-1 and TRBJ1-6, with D unclear. V lost 0 bases and J lost 3, with 12 bases in between. The CDR3 is 16 residues long. Germline CDR1 DFQATT, CDR2 SNEGSKA (reference sequence).

This clonotype has at least ten counts. The rearrangement links TRBV7-8 to TRBJ1-2, with 10 bases that match TRBD1. CDR3 length equals 18 residues. The trim removed 4 bases at V and 3 bases at J, leaving 14 bases unmatched. Germline V gene data show CDR1 as SGHVS and CDR2 as FQNEAQ. The CDR3 is CASSSRRTGGSEDYGYTF. In nucleotides, the CDR3 is TGTGCCAGCAGCTCTCGCCGGACAGGGGGGTCCGAGGACTATGGCTACACCTTC.